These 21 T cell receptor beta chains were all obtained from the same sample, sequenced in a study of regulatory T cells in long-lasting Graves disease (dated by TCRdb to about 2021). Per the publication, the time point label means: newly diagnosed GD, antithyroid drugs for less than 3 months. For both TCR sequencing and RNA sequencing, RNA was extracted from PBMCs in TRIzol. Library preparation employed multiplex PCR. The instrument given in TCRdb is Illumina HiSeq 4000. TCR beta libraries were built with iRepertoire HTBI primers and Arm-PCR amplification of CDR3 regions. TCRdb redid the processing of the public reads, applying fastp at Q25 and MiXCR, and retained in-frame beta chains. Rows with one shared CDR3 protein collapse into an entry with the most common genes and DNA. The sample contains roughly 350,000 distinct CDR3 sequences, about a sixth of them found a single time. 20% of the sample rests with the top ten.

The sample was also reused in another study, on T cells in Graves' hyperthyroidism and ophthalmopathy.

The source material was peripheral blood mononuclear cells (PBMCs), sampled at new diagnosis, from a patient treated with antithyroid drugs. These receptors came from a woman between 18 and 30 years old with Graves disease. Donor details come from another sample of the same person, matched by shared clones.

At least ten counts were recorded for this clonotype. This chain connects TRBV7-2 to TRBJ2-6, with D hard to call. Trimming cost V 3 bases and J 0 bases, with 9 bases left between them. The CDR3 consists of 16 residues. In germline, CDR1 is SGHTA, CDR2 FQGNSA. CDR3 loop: CASSFIPGSGANVLTF. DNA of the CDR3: TGTGCCAGCAGCTTTATCCCGGGCTCTGGGGCCAACGTCCTGACTTTC.

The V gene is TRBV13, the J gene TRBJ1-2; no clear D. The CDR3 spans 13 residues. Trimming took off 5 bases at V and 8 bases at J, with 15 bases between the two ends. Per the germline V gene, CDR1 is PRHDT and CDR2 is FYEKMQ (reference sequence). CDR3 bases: TGTGCCAGCAGCGCCCCGGGAGCCTTGGGCTACACCTTC. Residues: CASSAPGALGYTF.

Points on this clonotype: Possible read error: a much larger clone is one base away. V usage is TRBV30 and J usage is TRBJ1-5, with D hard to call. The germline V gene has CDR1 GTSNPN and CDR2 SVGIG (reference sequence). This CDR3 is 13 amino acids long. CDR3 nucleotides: TGTGCCTGGAGTGCGGCCTTTGGTCAGTCCCAGCATTTT. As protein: CAWSAAFGQSQHF.

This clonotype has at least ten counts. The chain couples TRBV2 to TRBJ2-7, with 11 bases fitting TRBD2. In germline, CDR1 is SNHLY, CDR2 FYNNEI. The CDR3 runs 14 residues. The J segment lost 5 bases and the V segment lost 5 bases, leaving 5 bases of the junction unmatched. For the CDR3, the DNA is TGTGCCAGCAGTCGACTAGCGGGAAAGGACGAGCAGTACTTC. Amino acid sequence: CASSRLAGKDEQYF.

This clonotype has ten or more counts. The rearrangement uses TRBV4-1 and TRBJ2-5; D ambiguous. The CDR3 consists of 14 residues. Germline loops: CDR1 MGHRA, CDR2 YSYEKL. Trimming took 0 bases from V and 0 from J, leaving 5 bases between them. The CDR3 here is CASSQDLDQETQYF. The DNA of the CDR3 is TGCGCCAGCAGCCAAGATTTGGACCAAGAGACCCAGTACTTC.

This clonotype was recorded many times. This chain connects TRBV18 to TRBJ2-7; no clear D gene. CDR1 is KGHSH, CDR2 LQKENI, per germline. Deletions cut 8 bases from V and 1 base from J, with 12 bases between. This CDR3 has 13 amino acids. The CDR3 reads CASSLTASYEQYF. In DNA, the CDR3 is TGTGCCAGCAGTTTGACGGCGTCCTACGAGCAGTACTTC.

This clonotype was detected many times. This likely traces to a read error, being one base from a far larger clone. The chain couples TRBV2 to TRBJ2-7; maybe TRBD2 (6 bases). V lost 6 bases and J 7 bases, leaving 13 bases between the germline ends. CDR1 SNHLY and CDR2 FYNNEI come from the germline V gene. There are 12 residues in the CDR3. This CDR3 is CASSPGSDEQYF. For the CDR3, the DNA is TGTGCCAGCAGCCCCGGGAGTGATGAGCAGTACTTC.

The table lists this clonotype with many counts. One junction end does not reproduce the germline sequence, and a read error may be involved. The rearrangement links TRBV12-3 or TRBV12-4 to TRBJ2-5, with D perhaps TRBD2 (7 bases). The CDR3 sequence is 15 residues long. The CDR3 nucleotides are TGTGCCAGCAGATACAGTGGGGGGGCTCAAGGGACCCAGTACTTC. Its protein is CASRYSGGAQGTQYF.

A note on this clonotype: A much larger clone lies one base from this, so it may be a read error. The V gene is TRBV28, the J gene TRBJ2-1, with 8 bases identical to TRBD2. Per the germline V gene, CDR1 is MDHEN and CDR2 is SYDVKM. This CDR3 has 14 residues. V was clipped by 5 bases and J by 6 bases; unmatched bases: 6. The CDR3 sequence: CASSPPGGANEQFF. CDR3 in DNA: TGTGCCAGCAGTCCTCCGGGGGGGGCCAATGAGCAGTTCTTC.

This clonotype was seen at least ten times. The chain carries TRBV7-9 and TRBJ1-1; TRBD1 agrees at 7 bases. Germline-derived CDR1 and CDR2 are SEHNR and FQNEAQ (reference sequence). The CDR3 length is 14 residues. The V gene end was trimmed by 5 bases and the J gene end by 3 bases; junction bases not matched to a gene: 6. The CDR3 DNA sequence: TGTGCCAGCAGCCATCGACAGGGTGACACTGAAGCTTTCTTT. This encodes CASSHRQGDTEAFF.

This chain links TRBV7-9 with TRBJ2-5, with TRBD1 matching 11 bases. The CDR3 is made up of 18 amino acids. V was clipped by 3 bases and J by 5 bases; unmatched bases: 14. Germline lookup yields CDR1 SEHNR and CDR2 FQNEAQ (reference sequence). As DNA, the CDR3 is TGTGCCAGCAGCTTCCGAGGACAGGGGGCGCGGGTTAGTGAGACCCAGTACTTC. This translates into CASSFRGQGARVSETQYF. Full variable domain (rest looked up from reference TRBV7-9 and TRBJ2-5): DTGVSQNPRHKITKRGQNVTFRCDPISEHNRLYWYRQTLGQGPEFLTYFQNEAQLEKSRLLSDRFSAERPKGSFSTLEIQRTEQGDSAMYLCASSFRGQGARVSETQYFGPGTRLLVL.

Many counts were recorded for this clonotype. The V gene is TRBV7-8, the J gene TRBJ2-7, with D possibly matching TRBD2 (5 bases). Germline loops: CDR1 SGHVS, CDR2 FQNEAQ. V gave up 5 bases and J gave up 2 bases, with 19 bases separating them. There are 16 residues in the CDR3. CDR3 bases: TGTGCCAGCAGCCCTAGCCCGCTAGGACTTACCTACGAGCAGTACTTC. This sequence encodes CASSPSPLGLTYEQYF.

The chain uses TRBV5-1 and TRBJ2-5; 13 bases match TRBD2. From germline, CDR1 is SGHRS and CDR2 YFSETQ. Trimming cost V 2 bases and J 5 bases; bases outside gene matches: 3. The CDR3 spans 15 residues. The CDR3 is CASSLLAGGDETQYF. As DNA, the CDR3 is TGCGCCAGCAGCTTACTAGCGGGAGGGGATGAGACCCAGTACTTC.

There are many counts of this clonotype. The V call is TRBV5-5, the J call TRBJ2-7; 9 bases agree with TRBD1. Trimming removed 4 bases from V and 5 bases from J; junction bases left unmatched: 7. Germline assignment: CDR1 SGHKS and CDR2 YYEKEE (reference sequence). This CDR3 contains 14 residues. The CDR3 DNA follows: TGTGCCAGCAGCCCGGGACAGGGAGTACACGAGCAGTACTTC. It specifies CASSPGQGVHEQYF.

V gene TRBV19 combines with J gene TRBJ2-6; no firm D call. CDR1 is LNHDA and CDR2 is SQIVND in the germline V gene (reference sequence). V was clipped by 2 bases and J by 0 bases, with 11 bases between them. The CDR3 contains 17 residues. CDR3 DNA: TGTGCCAGTAGTATAAGTGGCGGAAGCTCTGGGGCCAACGTCCTGACTTTC. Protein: CASSISGGSSGANVLTF.

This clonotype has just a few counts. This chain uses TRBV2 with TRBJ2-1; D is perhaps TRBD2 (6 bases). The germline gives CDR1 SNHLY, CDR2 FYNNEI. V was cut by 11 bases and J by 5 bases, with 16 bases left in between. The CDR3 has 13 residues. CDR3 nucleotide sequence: TGTGCCGGCGGTGGGGGGAGGAACAATGAGCAGTTCTTC. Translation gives CAGGGGRNNEQFF.

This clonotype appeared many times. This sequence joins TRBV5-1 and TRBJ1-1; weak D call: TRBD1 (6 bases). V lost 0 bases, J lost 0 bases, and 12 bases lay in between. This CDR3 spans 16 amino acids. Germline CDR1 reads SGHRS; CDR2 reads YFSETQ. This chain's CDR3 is CASSLEGGRLNTEAFF. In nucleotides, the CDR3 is TGCGCCAGCAGCTTGGAAGGGGGGCGATTGAACACTGAAGCTTTCTTT.

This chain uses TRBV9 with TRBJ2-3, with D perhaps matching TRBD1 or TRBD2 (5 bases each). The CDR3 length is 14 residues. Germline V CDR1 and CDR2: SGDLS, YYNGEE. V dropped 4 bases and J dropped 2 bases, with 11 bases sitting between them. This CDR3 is CASSPRDLTDTQYF. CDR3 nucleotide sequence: TGTGCCAGCAGCCCACGGGACCTCACAGATACGCAGTATTTT.

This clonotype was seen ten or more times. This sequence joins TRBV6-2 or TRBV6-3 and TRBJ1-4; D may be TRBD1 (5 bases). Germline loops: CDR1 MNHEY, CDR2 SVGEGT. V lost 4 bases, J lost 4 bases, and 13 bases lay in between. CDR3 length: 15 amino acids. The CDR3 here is CASSFGGANNEKLFF. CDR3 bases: TGTGCCAGCAGTTTTGGAGGGGCCAATAATGAAAAACTGTTTTTT.

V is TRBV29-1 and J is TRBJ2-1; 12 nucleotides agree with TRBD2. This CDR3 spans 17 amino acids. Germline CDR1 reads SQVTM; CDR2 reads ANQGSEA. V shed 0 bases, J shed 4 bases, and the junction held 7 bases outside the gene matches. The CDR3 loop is CSVEDSLAGGTYNEQFF. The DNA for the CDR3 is TGCAGCGTTGAAGATAGCCTAGCGGGAGGGACATACAATGAGCAGTTCTTC.

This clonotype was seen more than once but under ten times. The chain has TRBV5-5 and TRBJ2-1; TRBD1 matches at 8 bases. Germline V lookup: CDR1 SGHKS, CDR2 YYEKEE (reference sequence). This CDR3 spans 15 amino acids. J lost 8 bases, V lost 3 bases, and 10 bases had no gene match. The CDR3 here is CASSWGRGPLDEQFF. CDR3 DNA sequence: TGTGCCAGCAGCTGGGGCAGGGGGCCTTTAGATGAGCAGTTCTTC.